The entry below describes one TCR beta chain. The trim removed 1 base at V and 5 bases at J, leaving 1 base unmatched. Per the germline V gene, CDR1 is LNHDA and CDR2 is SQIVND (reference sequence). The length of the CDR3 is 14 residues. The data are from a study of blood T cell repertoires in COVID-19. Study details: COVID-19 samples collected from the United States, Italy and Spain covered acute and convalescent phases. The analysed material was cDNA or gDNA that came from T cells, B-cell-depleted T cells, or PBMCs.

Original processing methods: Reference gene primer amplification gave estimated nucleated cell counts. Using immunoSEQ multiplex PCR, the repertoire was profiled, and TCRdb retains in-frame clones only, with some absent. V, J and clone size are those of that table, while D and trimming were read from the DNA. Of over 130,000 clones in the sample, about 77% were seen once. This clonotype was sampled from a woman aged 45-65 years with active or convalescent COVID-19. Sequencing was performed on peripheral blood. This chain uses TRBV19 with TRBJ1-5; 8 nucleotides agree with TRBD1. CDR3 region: CASSIGRGHQPQHF. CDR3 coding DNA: TGTGCCAGTAGTATAGGCAGGGGGCATCAGCCCCAGCATTTT.